The T cell receptor beta chain under discussion was sequenced for a study of blood T cell repertoires in COVID-19. Study in general: Researchers got acute and convalescent COVID-19 samples from the United States, Italy and Spain. Sources were T cells, B-cell-depleted T cells, or PBMCs; the material itself was cDNA or gDNA.

About this clone: One junction end does not reproduce the germline sequence, and a read error may be involved.

The CDR3 is made up of 15 amino acids. Looked up from germline, CDR1 is SGHTS and CDR2 is YDEGEE. How the authors handled the data: Reference gene primer amplification gave estimated nucleated cell counts. The protocol was immunoSEQ multiplex PCR, while the TCRdb copy is restricted to in-frame clones and leaves out a portion. The V and J calls and clone size were taken over from that table, and D and trimming were inferred from the DNA. The sample has about 68,000 clones; 85% are singletons. The sequenced material came from peripheral blood. The TCR was taken from a man in his forties or fifties with acute or convalescent COVID-19. The chain has TRBV5-8 and TRBJ1-4, with TRBD1 as a possible D gene (5 bases). CDR3 in DNA: TGTGCCAGCAGCTTGAACGAAGCAGGGCTCATCGGCCCCCGATTT. As protein: CASSLNEAGLIGPRF.